The 18 T cell receptor beta chains below come from one sample, sequenced in a study of blood T cell dynamics during melanoma immunotherapy (dated by TCRdb to 2020 to 2021). The sample's time point label, in plain terms: pre-treatment baseline. The method behind the library was the immunoSEQ multiplex PCR assay. The immuneACCESS repertoire file appears here via TCRdb, limited to in-frame rearrangements. These files lack a portion of the clones; in checked studies, under half of the deficit traces to unresolved V genes, and the cause of the others is not known. The sample profile shows roughly 16,000 clones; approximately 83% of them were found once. The ten top clones hold approximately 8.1% of the sample. The source was blood, collected from a patient treated with checkpoint blockade. These TCRs come from a human donor with melanoma.

V usage is TRBV7-8 and J usage is TRBJ2-7; D remains unclear. Looked up from germline, CDR1 is SGHVS and CDR2 is FQNEAQ. Between the trimmed V and J ends, which lost 1 base and 3 bases, there was a span of 7 bases. The CDR3 is 13 amino acids. The CDR3 sequence is CASSLGTNYEQYF. The CDR3, as DNA: TGTGCCAGCAGCTTAGGGACGAACTACGAGCAGTACTTC.

This clone was picked up a small number of times. V is TRBV19 and J is TRBJ2-5; D not certain. CDR1 is LNHDA and CDR2 is SQIVND in the germline V gene (reference sequence). The V end lost 3 bases, the J end lost 1 base, and 6 bases lay between the germline ends. The CDR3 is made up of 13 amino acids. The CDR3, as DNA: TGTGCCAGTAGTATCGGCGGCCAAGAGACCCAGTACTTC. This gives the protein CASSIGGQETQYF.

Of note for this clone: One end of the junction varies from germline; a read error may be responsible. The gene calls are TRBV7-7 and TRBJ2-1; D might be TRBD2 (6 bases). The germline V gene has CDR1 SSHAT and CDR2 FNYEAQ (reference sequence). The CDR3 runs 14 residues. As DNA, the CDR3 is TGTGCTAGCAGCTTTGGGGGGACCAACAATGAGCAGTTCTTC. Translation gives CASSFGGTNNEQFF.

This clone was observed a few times. V and J are TRBV30 and TRBJ2-7, with 10 bases lining up with TRBD2. The CDR3 covers 14 residues. V dropped 1 base and J dropped 0; count of bases not matched to a gene: 0. Per the germline V gene, CDR1 is GTSNPN and CDR2 is SVGIG (reference sequence). The DNA of the CDR3 is TGTGCCTGGAGTGCTAGCGGGAGCTCCTACGAGCAGTACTTC. It translates to CAWSASGSSYEQYF. Full variable domain (remainder filled in from reference TRBV30 and TRBJ2-7): SQTIHQWPATLVQPVGSPLSLECTVEGTSNPNLYWYRQAAGRGLQLLFYSVGIGQISSEVPQNLSASRPQDRQFILSSKKLLLSDSGFYLCAWSASGSSYEQYFGPGTRLTVT.

The gene calls are TRBV6-1 and TRBJ1-1; no definite D call. CDR1 is MNHNS and CDR2 is SASEGT in the germline V gene. This CDR3 spans 13 amino acids. V lost 6 bases to trimming and J lost 1 base, with 9 bases between them. The CDR3 is CASSGRRNTEAFF. The DNA of the CDR3 is TGTGCCAGCAGCGGACGGAGGAACACTGAAGCTTTCTTT.

The rearrangement uses TRBV2 and TRBJ1-6; the D is unclear. Germline V gene sequence: CDR1 SNHLY, CDR2 FYNNEI. With 3 bases removed from V and 10 bases from J, the gap between germline ends came to 16 bases. The CDR3 has 15 residues. CDR3 protein: CASSDSEFASSPLHF. The CDR3 DNA sequence: TGTGCCAGCAGTGACTCAGAGTTTGCTTCATCACCCCTCCACTTT.

The V call is TRBV5-8, the J call TRBJ1-2; no reliable D call. V gave up 0 bases and J gave up 0 bases, with 12 bases separating them. CDR1 SGHTS and CDR2 YDEGEE come from the germline V gene. This CDR3 spans 16 amino acids. The CDR3 sequence: CASSLGHHRANYGYTF. The CDR3, as DNA: TGTGCCAGCAGCTTGGGTCACCACCGAGCTAACTATGGCTACACCTTC.

The rearrangement links TRBV18 to TRBJ2-1; D possibly matches TRBD1 or TRBD2 (5 bases each). CDR1 is KGHSH, CDR2 LQKENI, per germline. V was shortened by 4 bases and J by 8 bases, with 9 bases between the two germline ends. The CDR3 covers 12 residues. The CDR3: CASSLLGDEQFF. The CDR3 region has the DNA TGTGCCAGCTCACTACTGGGGGATGAGCAGTTCTTC.

The chain uses TRBV10-3 and TRBJ2-1; 8 bases are shared with TRBD2. The CDR3 has 14 amino acids. Germline V CDR1 and CDR2: ENHRY, SYGVKD. V shed 10 bases, J shed 7 bases, and the junction held 12 bases outside the gene matches. Here the CDR3 reads CATRAGVDINEQFF. The CDR3 nucleotides read TGTGCCACCAGAGCGGGAGTTGATATTAATGAGCAGTTCTTC.

The chain joins TRBV20-1 to TRBJ2-7, with D perhaps being TRBD1 or TRBD2 (5 bases each). This CDR3 has 11 amino acids. V lost 2 bases and J 5 bases, leaving 7 bases between the germline ends. In germline, CDR1 is DFQATT, CDR2 SNEGSKA (reference sequence). CDR3 in amino acids: CSARRDHEQYF. In DNA form, the CDR3 reads TGCAGTGCTAGAAGGGACCACGAGCAGTACTTC.

This chain connects TRBV7-3 to TRBJ2-1; perhaps TRBD1 as D (5 bases). This CDR3 is built from 14 residues. Trimming took 1 base from V and 4 from J, leaving 8 bases between them. Germline-derived CDR1 and CDR2 are SGHTA and FQGTGA. Here the CDR3 DNA reads TGTGCCAGCAGCTTAAATCCAGGGTACAATGAGCAGTTCTTC. This codes for CASSLNPGYNEQFF. The full variable domain, its missing parts supplied by reference TRBV7-3 and TRBJ2-1, is GAGVSQTPSNKVTEKGKYVELRCDPISGHTALYWYRQSLGQGPEFLIYFQGTGAADDSGLPNDRFFAVRPEGSVSTLKIQRTERGDSAVYLCASSLNPGYNEQFFGPGTRLTVL.

This chain uses TRBV6-5 with TRBJ2-1; possibly TRBD2 for D (5 bases). The CDR3 totals 15 residues. V shed 5 bases and J shed 6 bases, with 17 bases lying between them. Germline assignment: CDR1 MNHEY and CDR2 SVGAGI. CDR3: CASSKPGGAANEQFF. In nucleotides, the CDR3 is TGTGCCAGCAGTAAACCCGGTGGAGCGGCCAATGAGCAGTTCTTC.

As DNA, the CDR3 is TGCAGCGTTGATACCTCCGACAGACCCTACGAGCAGTACTTC. Protein product: CSVDTSDRPYEQYF. V is TRBV29-1 and J is TRBJ2-7; a weak D match, TRBD1 (5 bases). The V gene's germline CDR1 is SQVTM and CDR2 ANQGSEA. This CDR3 region has 14 residues. The germline V and J ends were trimmed by 3 bases and 2 bases, with 14 bases remaining between them.

The chain couples TRBV11-3 to TRBJ2-5, with 7 nucleotides matching TRBD1. V trimming: 5 bases; J trimming: 4 bases; junction bases outside the gene matches: 10. The germline V gene has CDR1 SGHNT and CDR2 YENEEA. The CDR3 consists of 15 residues. CDR3 DNA: TGTGCCAGCAGCCAACGACAGGGAAGGTTAGAGACCCAGTACTTC. Amino acid sequence: CASSQRQGRLETQYF. Full variable domain (missing parts from reference TRBV11-3 and TRBJ2-5): EAGVVQSPRYKIIEKKQPVAFWCNPISGHNTLYWYLQNLGQGPELLIRYENEEAVDDSQLPKDRFSAERLKGVDSTLKIQPAELGDSAVYLCASSQRQGRLETQYFGPGTRLLVL.

This clone was seen a handful of times. The chain recombines TRBV5-4 with TRBJ2-7; 10 bases are a match to TRBD1. V lost 3 bases, J lost 4 bases, and 4 bases stayed unmatched. Germline values: CDR1 SGHNT, CDR2 YYREEE (reference sequence). CDR3 length: 14 amino acids. CDR3 DNA sequence: TGTGCCAGCAGCTCAGGGACAGGGGCGTACGAGCAGTACTTC. Its protein product is CASSSGTGAYEQYF. The full variable domain, its missing parts supplied by reference TRBV5-4 and TRBJ2-7, is ETGVTQSPTHLIKTRGQQVTLRCSSQSGHNTVSWYQQALGQGPQFIFQYYREEENGRGNFPPRFSGLQFPNYSSELNVNALELDDSALYLCASSSGTGAYEQYFGPGTRLTVT.

This clone was seen a few times. The chain joins TRBV7-9 to TRBJ1-1, with D hard to call. This CDR3 has 11 residues. The germline gives CDR1 SEHNR, CDR2 FQNEAQ (reference sequence). V was pared by 1 base and J by 7 bases, with 4 bases between. CDR3 residues: CASSLGIEAFF. The CDR3 DNA follows: TGTGCCAGCAGCTTAGGGATTGAAGCTTTCTTT.

The V gene is TRBV4-1, the J gene TRBJ2-7; D tentatively fits TRBD1 or TRBD2 (5 bases each). Trimming took off 0 bases at V and 7 bases at J, with 10 bases between the two ends. Germline CDR1 and CDR2: MGHRA and YSYEKL. The CDR3 loop spans 13 amino acids. The CDR3 loop is CASSQEWGKEQYF. The CDR3 DNA is TGCGCCAGCAGCCAAGAATGGGGGAAGGAGCAGTACTTC.

The chain uses TRBV30 and TRBJ1-2; D gene unclear. In germline, CDR1 is GTSNPN, CDR2 SVGIG (reference sequence). CDR3 length: 11 amino acids. V lost 3 bases, J lost 6 bases, and 8 bases lay in between. DNA for the CDR3: TGTGCCTGGAGACGTTTGGATGGCTACACCTTC. Encoded protein: CAWRRLDGYTF.